This record covers a single T cell receptor (beta chain). Its antigen is not identified. This sample is part of a study of T cells in Graves' hyperthyroidism and ophthalmopathy. Study context: Peripheral blood was taken when the disease was first diagnosed, before any treatment began.

Looked up from germline, CDR1 is DFQATT and CDR2 is SNEGSKA (reference sequence). The CDR3 length is 14 residues. Trimming removed 5 bases from V and 2 bases from J; junction bases left unmatched: 6. RNA transcripts yielded amplified TCR beta CDR3 regions. RT-PCR in the first round (using the HTBI primer set) targeted the TCR CDR3. TCRdb recomputed calls from the multiplex PCR reads with MiXCR, one row per CDR3 protein. This table holds tens of thousands of distinct CDR3 sequences, 40% to 55% found once. Study-wide results and limits: Clonotypes that were expanded in thyroid above 0.001 mostly appeared in blood too.

The chain couples TRBV20-1 to TRBJ1-2; the match to TRBD1 covers 9 bases. Sequencing was done on a sample of blood. The sequence derives from a woman in her twenties or thirties with Graves' hyperthyroidism. DNA of the CDR3: TGCAGTGCTCACAACAGGGGGCAGAACTATGGCTACACCTTC. Amino acid sequence: CSAHNRGQNYGYTF.